This is a list of T cell receptor beta chains from one sample in a study of Graves' ophthalmopathy and Graves' hyperthyroidism. TCRdb re-called the multiplex PCR reads with MiXCR, one entry per CDR3 protein. Of 200,000 to 250,000 distinct CDR3 sequences listed, around 45% were seen once; the top ten hold about half. What was sequenced was peripheral blood. Receptors originate from an adult man with Graves' ophthalmopathy. CDR3s include the opening cysteine and the closing phenylalanine or tryptophan. The order of the fields is D gene, V gene, J gene, clone size, CDR3 DNA, CDR3 protein. D genes are given only for firm matches. Clone size is stated in some rows and not others, as once, few, many or a class when expanded.

D gene: .
V gene: TRBV12-3/TRBV12-4
J gene: TRBJ1-5
clone size: .
CDR3 DNA: TGTGCCAGCAGCCCGGGACGGCGTAGCAATCAGCCCCAGCATTTT
CDR3 protein: CASSPGRRSNQPQHF

D gene: TRBD2
V gene: TRBV20-1
J gene: TRBJ2-5
clone size: .
CDR3 DNA: TGCAGTGCTAGAGCCTCCGGGACTAGCAGTGTGGCCCAGTACTTC
CDR3 protein: CSARASGTSSVAQYF

D gene: .
V gene: TRBV5-4
J gene: TRBJ1-1
clone size: .
CDR3 DNA: TGTGCCAGCAGCTTGGGACACATCAACACTGAAGCTTTCTTT
CDR3 protein: CASSLGHINTEAFF

D gene: TRBD1
V gene: TRBV7-8
J gene: TRBJ1-2
clone size: .
CDR3 DNA: TGTGCCAGCAGCTCAGGACAGGCCCGGGGCTACACCTTC
CDR3 protein: CASSSGQARGYTF

D gene: .
V gene: TRBV11-2
J gene: TRBJ2-7
clone size: few
CDR3 DNA: TGTGCCAGCAGCCTAGACGGTTCTACCTACGAGCAGTACTTC
CDR3 protein: CASSLDGSTYEQYF

D gene: .
V gene: TRBV7-2
J gene: TRBJ1-2
clone size: few
CDR3 DNA: TGTGCCAGCAGCTTAGTCGACGGAACATATGGCTACACCTTC
CDR3 protein: CASSLVDGTYGYTF

D gene: .
V gene: TRBV25-1
J gene: TRBJ1-6
clone size: .
CDR3 DNA: TGTGCCAGCAGCACTAGCGGGACCCGGAATTCACCCCTCCACTTT
CDR3 protein: CASSTSGTRNSPLHF

D gene: .
V gene: TRBV5-6
J gene: TRBJ1-5
clone size: .
CDR3 DNA: TGTGCCAGCAGCTTCCGGGACCTCGAGCATTTT
CDR3 protein: CASSFRDLEHF

D gene: .
V gene: TRBV5-1
J gene: TRBJ1-2
clone size: .
CDR3 DNA: TGCGCCAGCAGCCCCACTGGAGGGGATCGCGGCTACACCTTC
CDR3 protein: CASSPTGGDRGYTF

D gene: TRBD1
V gene: TRBV20-1
J gene: TRBJ2-6
clone size: .
CDR3 DNA: TGCAGTGCCCCTAAGACAGGGGGCACTGGGGCCAACGTCCTGACTTTC
CDR3 protein: CSAPKTGGTGANVLTF

D gene: .
V gene: TRBV7-9
J gene: TRBJ1-5
clone size: .
CDR3 DNA: TGTGCCAGCAGCTTTAAGGGCGATCAGCCCCAGCATTTT
CDR3 protein: CASSFKGDQPQHF

D gene: TRBD1
V gene: TRBV24-1
J gene: TRBJ2-6
clone size: few
CDR3 DNA: TGTGCCACCAGTGATTTGTGGGACAGGGCCCCTTCCTCTGGGGCCAACGTCCTGACTTTC
CDR3 protein: CATSDLWDRAPSSGANVLTF

D gene: .
V gene: TRBV7-8
J gene: TRBJ1-2
clone size: .
CDR3 DNA: TGTGCCAGCAGCTTAGTAATTGGTGGCTACACCTTC
CDR3 protein: CASSLVIGGYTF

D gene: .
V gene: TRBV12-3/TRBV12-4
J gene: TRBJ2-2
clone size: .
CDR3 DNA: TGTGCCAGCAGTTTCCCCAGGGCCACCGGGGAGCTGTTTTTT
CDR3 protein: CASSFPRATGELFF

D gene: TRBD1
V gene: TRBV7-9
J gene: TRBJ2-7
clone size: few
CDR3 DNA: TGTGCCAGCAGCCAATGGGACAGGAGCTCCTACGAGCAGTACTTC
CDR3 protein: CASSQWDRSSYEQYF

D gene: .
V gene: TRBV2
J gene: TRBJ2-7
clone size: .
CDR3 DNA: TGTGCCAGCAGCCAAGGGGGCGGAGGGACCGGCGAGCAGTACTTC
CDR3 protein: CASSQGGGGTGEQYF

D gene: TRBD1
V gene: TRBV7-6
J gene: TRBJ2-2
clone size: few
CDR3 DNA: TGTGCCAGCAGCCCCCAGACAGGGGGGAACACCGGGGAGCTGTTTTTT
CDR3 protein: CASSPQTGGNTGELFF

D gene: .
V gene: TRBV10-3
J gene: TRBJ2-7
clone size: .
CDR3 DNA: TGTGCCATAACCCGGGGCGGAACCTACGAGCAGTACTTC
CDR3 protein: CAITRGGTYEQYF

D gene: .
V gene: TRBV7-2
J gene: TRBJ1-1
clone size: .
CDR3 DNA: TGTGCCAGCAGCTTAGGGACGGCCCCTGAAGCTTTCTTT
CDR3 protein: CASSLGTAPEAFF

D gene: .
V gene: TRBV20-1
J gene: TRBJ2-5
clone size: .
CDR3 DNA: TGCAGTTACGTCTTGGAGACCCAGTACTTC
CDR3 protein: CSYVLETQYF

D gene: .
V gene: TRBV10-3
J gene: TRBJ2-7
clone size: .
CDR3 DNA: TGTGCCAGCAGCCCCCGGGACCACAGGTCTTACGAGCAGTACTTC
CDR3 protein: CASSPRDHRSYEQYF

D gene: TRBD1
V gene: TRBV20-1
J gene: TRBJ2-2
clone size: .
CDR3 DNA: TGCAGTGCTGGAGCCGGGACAGGGGTGACCGGGGAGCTGTTTTTT
CDR3 protein: CSAGAGTGVTGELFF

D gene: .
V gene: TRBV10-3
J gene: TRBJ2-7
clone size: .
CDR3 DNA: TGTGCCACCCTAGAGGGAAACGAGCAGTACTTC
CDR3 protein: CATLEGNEQYF

D gene: .
V gene: TRBV6-2/TRBV6-3
J gene: TRBJ1-1
clone size: few
CDR3 DNA: TGTGCCACCACCCTCGGGAACACTGAAGCTTTCTTT
CDR3 protein: CATTLGNTEAFF

D gene: .
V gene: TRBV5-4
J gene: TRBJ2-5
clone size: few
CDR3 DNA: TGTGCCAGCAGCCATCCACCCCAAGAGACCCAGTACTTC
CDR3 protein: CASSHPPQETQYF

D gene: .
V gene: TRBV12-3/TRBV12-4
J gene: TRBJ2-7
clone size: few
CDR3 DNA: TGTGCCAGCAGTTTAGGGAAGATCCTATCCTACGAGCAGTACTTC
CDR3 protein: CASSLGKILSYEQYF

D gene: TRBD1
V gene: TRBV24-1
J gene: TRBJ2-7
clone size: few
CDR3 DNA: TGTGCCACCAGTGATTCACAGGGGGTAAGCGACGAGCAGTACTTC
CDR3 protein: CATSDSQGVSDEQYF

D gene: TRBD1
V gene: TRBV7-8
J gene: TRBJ2-5
clone size: few
CDR3 DNA: TGTGCCAGCAGCCCGGGACAGCAGACCCAGTACTTC
CDR3 protein: CASSPGQQTQYF

D gene: TRBD1
V gene: TRBV10-3
J gene: TRBJ1-2
clone size: few
CDR3 DNA: TGTGCCATCAGTGAGGTGGGACAGGGATTCAGTGGCTACACCTTC
CDR3 protein: CAISEVGQGFSGYTF

D gene: TRBD2
V gene: TRBV2
J gene: TRBJ2-7
clone size: .
CDR3 DNA: TGTGCCAGCAGCTTAGGACTAGCGGGGCTGACCTACGAGCAGTACTTC
CDR3 protein: CASSLGLAGLTYEQYF

D gene: .
V gene: TRBV29-1
J gene: TRBJ2-3
clone size: .
CDR3 DNA: TGCAGCGTTGAAAATAGCCTTCTCCGAGGCACAGATACGCAGTATTTT
CDR3 protein: CSVENSLLRGTDTQYF

D gene: TRBD2
V gene: TRBV5-1
J gene: TRBJ2-7
clone size: few
CDR3 DNA: TGCGCCAGCACCGGGGAGGGGTACTACGAGCAGTACTTC
CDR3 protein: CASTGEGYYEQYF

D gene: TRBD2
V gene: TRBV20-1
J gene: TRBJ2-7
clone size: .
CDR3 DNA: TGCAGTGCTAGTCCATACCCGAGCGGGAGGGCTTATTACGAGCAGTACTTC
CDR3 protein: CSASPYPSGRAYYEQYF

D gene: .
V gene: TRBV29-1
J gene: TRBJ2-2
clone size: .
CDR3 DNA: TGCAGCGTATCCGGACAGAATCCGAACACCGGGGAGCTGTTTTTT
CDR3 protein: CSVSGQNPNTGELFF

D gene: .
V gene: TRBV12-3/TRBV12-4
J gene: TRBJ2-5
clone size: few
CDR3 DNA: TGTGCCAGCAGTTCTAGCATCCAAGAGACCCAGTACTTC
CDR3 protein: CASSSSIQETQYF

D gene: .
V gene: TRBV7-3
J gene: TRBJ2-5
clone size: .
CDR3 DNA: TGTGCCAGCAGCTTAACACCTATGGAGACCCAGTACTTC
CDR3 protein: CASSLTPMETQYF

D gene: .
V gene: TRBV12-3/TRBV12-4
J gene: TRBJ2-2
clone size: .
CDR3 DNA: TGTGCCAGCAGTTCGAGCGACAGAGATTGGAACACCGGGGAGCTGTTTTTT
CDR3 protein: CASSSSDRDWNTGELFF

D gene: .
V gene: TRBV10-3
J gene: TRBJ2-5
clone size: many
CDR3 DNA: TGTGCCATCAGTGACAGGACATACCAAGAGACCCAGTACTTC
CDR3 protein: CAISDRTYQETQYF

D gene: .
V gene: TRBV10-3
J gene: TRBJ1-1
clone size: few
CDR3 DNA: TGTGCCAGCCAGATCATGGCAGGGTCAGTCGTGAGCACTGAAGCTTTCTTT
CDR3 protein: CASQIMAGSVVSTEAFF

D gene: .
V gene: TRBV7-2
J gene: TRBJ2-7
clone size: .
CDR3 DNA: TGTGCCAGCAGTTTATCGTCCGGGGGCCTCTACGAGCAGTACTTC
CDR3 protein: CASSLSSGGLYEQYF

D gene: .
V gene: TRBV2
J gene: TRBJ2-7
clone size: .
CDR3 DNA: TGTGCCAACAGTGAGAGGGTTGGATCTCGCGAGCAGTACTTC
CDR3 protein: CANSERVGSREQYF

D gene: TRBD2
V gene: TRBV10-3
J gene: TRBJ2-7
clone size: .
CDR3 DNA: TGTGCGCATCCGGGACTAGCGGGAGGCGAGCAGTACTTC
CDR3 protein: CAHPGLAGGEQYF

D gene: .
V gene: TRBV7-3
J gene: TRBJ1-1
clone size: .
CDR3 DNA: TGTGCCAGCAGTGGACTCAGGAACACTGAAGCTTTCTTT
CDR3 protein: CASSGLRNTEAFF

D gene: .
V gene: TRBV27
J gene: TRBJ2-7
clone size: .
CDR3 DNA: TGTGCCAGCAGTTCCCTGGGAGCGGCACACTACGAGCAGTACTTC
CDR3 protein: CASSSLGAAHYEQYF

D gene: .
V gene: TRBV6-4
J gene: TRBJ1-6
clone size: few
CDR3 DNA: TGTGCCAGCAGTGACGGAAATTCACCCCTCCACTTT
CDR3 protein: CASSDGNSPLHF

D gene: .
V gene: TRBV10-3
J gene: TRBJ2-2
clone size: few
CDR3 DNA: TGTGCCATCAGTGAGTGGCTCCCGAACACCGGGGAGCTGTTTTTT
CDR3 protein: CAISEWLPNTGELFF

D gene: TRBD1
V gene: TRBV24-1
J gene: TRBJ2-2
clone size: few
CDR3 DNA: TGTGCCACCAGTGAACTACAGGGGGCCGGGGAGCTGTTTTTT
CDR3 protein: CATSELQGAGELFF

D gene: .
V gene: TRBV2
J gene: TRBJ1-5
clone size: .
CDR3 DNA: TGTGCCAGCAGTGTTGGGGCAGAAAATCAGCCCCAGCATTTT
CDR3 protein: CASSVGAENQPQHF

D gene: .
V gene: TRBV7-3
J gene: TRBJ2-2
clone size: .
CDR3 DNA: TGTGTCAGCACCAGGGCCGAAGGGGGGGAGCTGTTTTTT
CDR3 protein: CVSTRAEGGELFF

D gene: .
V gene: TRBV20-1
J gene: TRBJ2-5
clone size: .
CDR3 DNA: TGCGGTGCTAGAGGGACCTCGCAAGAGACCCAGTACTTC
CDR3 protein: CGARGTSQETQYF

D gene: .
V gene: TRBV5-1
J gene: TRBJ2-5
clone size: .
CDR3 DNA: TGCGCCAGCAGCTTCGCTAGGCAAGAGACCCAGTACTTC
CDR3 protein: CASSFARQETQYF

D gene: .
V gene: TRBV6-6
J gene: TRBJ2-2
clone size: .
CDR3 DNA: TGTGCCAGCAGTGGAGGGTCCACAATCACCGGGGAGCTGTTTTTT
CDR3 protein: CASSGGSTITGELFF

D gene: .
V gene: TRBV19
J gene: TRBJ1-1
clone size: few
CDR3 DNA: TGTGCCAGTAGTATAAGGTTTGAAGCTTTCTTT
CDR3 protein: CASSIRFEAFF

D gene: TRBD2
V gene: TRBV3-1
J gene: TRBJ2-5
clone size: .
CDR3 DNA: TGTGCCAGCAGCCGGACTAGCGGGGGTTCTGTGTACCAAGAGACCCAGTACTTC
CDR3 protein: CASSRTSGGSVYQETQYF